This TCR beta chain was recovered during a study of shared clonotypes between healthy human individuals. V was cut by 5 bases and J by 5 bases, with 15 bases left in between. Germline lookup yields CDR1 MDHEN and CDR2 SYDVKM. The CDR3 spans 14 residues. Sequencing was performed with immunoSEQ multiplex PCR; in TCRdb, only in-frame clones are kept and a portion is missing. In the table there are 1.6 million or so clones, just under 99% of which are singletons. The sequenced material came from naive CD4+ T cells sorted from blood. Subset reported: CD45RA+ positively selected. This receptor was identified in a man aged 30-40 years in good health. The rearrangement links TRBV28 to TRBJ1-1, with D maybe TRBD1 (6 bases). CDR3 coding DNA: TGTGCCAGCAGTCTTCTTCACAGGGTTACTGAAGCTTTCTTT. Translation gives CASSLLHRVTEAFF.